These 32 T cell receptor beta chains came from one sample sequenced in a study of blood T cell repertoires in COVID-19. Some clones are missing from TCRdb's copy, which holds only in-frame ones; the method was immunoSEQ multiplex PCR. The sample consists of roughly 230,000 clones, 80% to 95% of them appearing once. Sequences were obtained from peripheral blood. These receptors originate from a young man with COVID-19, enrolled during active disease.

This chain uses TRBV12-3 or TRBV12-4 with TRBJ2-7, with a tentative D call TRBD2 (6 bases). The CDR3 sequence is 13 residues long. The ends were cut back, 0 bases at V and 5 bases at J, with 8 bases in the middle. This chain's CDR3 is CASSLAGGNEQYF. The CDR3 nucleotides read TGTGCCAGCAGTTTAGCTGGAGGGAACGAGCAGTACTTC.

The chain combines TRBV7-9 with TRBJ2-5; weak D call: TRBD1 (6 bases). CDR1 and CDR2 (germline): SEHNR, FQNEAQ (reference sequence). The CDR3 runs to 12 residues. V gave up 3 bases and J gave up 5 bases, with 7 bases separating them. CDR3 coding DNA: TGTGCCAGCAGCTTGGGGGCGGAGACCCAGTACTTC. Translated, it gives CASSLGAETQYF.

The chain employs TRBV11-3 and TRBJ2-3; D not resolved. Trimming cost V 3 bases and J 0 bases, with 10 bases left between them. This CDR3 region has 15 residues. CDR1 SGHNT and CDR2 YENEEA come from the germline V gene. DNA of the CDR3: TGTGCCAGCAGCTTGAGAGGCCCGAGCACAGATACGCAGTATTTT. Its protein product is CASSLRGPSTDTQYF.

The chain carries TRBV6-5 and TRBJ1-3, with D unresolved. V gave up 6 bases and J gave up 7 bases, with 16 bases separating them. The CDR3 is made up of 14 amino acids. In germline, CDR1 is MNHEY, CDR2 SVGAGI. CDR3 DNA: TGTGCCAGCAGGAGCCACTCGGGAGCGAACACCATATATTTT. The encoded protein is CASRSHSGANTIYF.

This clone was picked up one time. The rearrangement joins TRBV29-1 to TRBJ1-2, with no clear D. Trimming took 5 bases from V and 4 from J, leaving 17 bases between them. The CDR3 length is 14 residues. CDR1 and CDR2 from the germline V gene are SQVTM and ANQGSEA. The CDR3 sequence is CSVTVPHPTYGYTF. As DNA, the CDR3 is TGCAGCGTTACAGTACCACATCCCACCTATGGCTACACCTTC.

The chain is built from TRBV2 and TRBJ1-4; D possibly corresponds to TRBD1 (5 bases). This CDR3 region has 13 residues. Trimming took off 10 bases at V and 6 bases at J, with 15 bases between the two ends. CDR1 is SNHLY, CDR2 FYNNEI, per germline. The CDR3 region has the DNA TGTGCCATTTCGCAGGGTGTGGATGAAAAACTGTTTTTT. Residues: CAISQGVDEKLFF. Looking up the rest from reference TRBV2 and TRBJ1-4 gives the full variable domain: EPEVTQTPSHQVTQMGQEVILRCVPISNHLYFYWYRQILGQKVEFLVSFYNNEISEKSEIFDDQFSVERPDGSNFTLKIRSTKLEDSAMYFCAISQGVDEKLFFGSGTQLSVL.

This rearrangement joins TRBV9 to TRBJ2-7, with a tentative D call TRBD2 (6 bases). Germline values: CDR1 SGDLS, CDR2 YYNGEE. Deletions cut 0 bases from V and 6 bases from J, with 13 bases between. The CDR3 runs 14 residues. DNA of the CDR3: TGTGCCAGCAGCGTAGACGGGGGTTCGGGCGAGCAGTACTTC. Residues: CASSVDGGSGEQYF.

This clone was seen only once. The chain combines TRBV18 with TRBJ1-1; TRBD1 matches 7 bases. V lost 8 bases and J lost 5; bases outside the gene matches: 8. Germline V gene sequence: CDR1 KGHSH, CDR2 LQKENI. This CDR3 has 13 amino acids. As DNA, the CDR3 is TGTGCCAGCCGCCCCGACAGGGCGACTGAAGCTTTCTTT. It encodes CASRPDRATEAFF.

This chain joins TRBV6-6 and TRBJ1-1; the D gene is possibly TRBD1 (6 bases). The CDR3 length is 15 residues. V lost 6 bases and J 3 bases, leaving 17 bases between the germline ends. CDR1 and CDR2 (germline): MNHNY, SVGAGI (reference sequence). The CDR3 nucleotides read TGTGCCAGCAGACGTGGAGCAGGGGTGGACACTGAAGCTTTCTTT. The encoded protein is CASRRGAGVDTEAFF.

The CDR3 region is CASRDRAATGELFF. The CDR3 bases are TGTGCCAGCAGGGACAGGGCGGCCACCGGGGAGCTGTTTTTT. The J gene is TRBJ2-2, the V gene TRBV2, with 8 bases that match TRBD1. Germline assignment: CDR1 SNHLY and CDR2 FYNNEI. The CDR3 sequence is 14 residues long. V trimming: 6 bases; J trimming: 4 bases; junction bases outside the gene matches: 4.

The chain carries TRBV9 and TRBJ2-7; D is possibly TRBD1 (6 bases). CDR3 length: 14 amino acids. Trimming left V 3 bases short and J 7 bases short, with 17 bases between. The germline V gene encodes CDR1 SGDLS and CDR2 YYNGEE. For the CDR3, the DNA is TGTGCCAGCAGCGCCGGACAGACCAGGGAGGAGCAGTACTTC. This translates into CASSAGQTREEQYF.

This rearrangement joins TRBV4-1 to TRBJ2-7, with TRBD1 matching over 8 bases. CDR3 length: 14 amino acids. The V gene's germline CDR1 is MGHRA and CDR2 YSYEKL. J gave up 6 bases and V 5 bases, and 9 bases lay outside the gene matches. The chain's CDR3 is CASSTPAGGGEQYF. Here the CDR3 DNA reads TGCGCCAGCAGCACCCCCGCAGGGGGCGGCGAGCAGTACTTC.

The sample holds one count of this clone. Other DNA sequences in the same sample also yield this CDR3. The V and J genes are TRBV12-3 or TRBV12-4 and TRBJ1-2; D perhaps matches TRBD1 (5 bases). The CDR3 is 13 amino acids. V was clipped by 3 bases and J by 4 bases, with 9 bases between them. In DNA form, the CDR3 reads TGTGCCAGCAGTTTGACGGGGGGCTATGGCTACACCTTC. Amino acids: CASSLTGGYGYTF.

The chain links TRBV2 to TRBJ1-6; TRBD1 might be the D (6 bases). The V end was cut by 6 bases, the J end by 5 bases, with 11 bases between. In germline, CDR1 is SNHLY, CDR2 FYNNEI. The CDR3 is 14 amino acids. The DNA of the CDR3 is TGTGCCAGCAGCGGGACACCAGATAATTCACCCCTCCACTTT. As protein: CASSGTPDNSPLHF.

The chain joins TRBV10-3 to TRBJ2-1; a weak D match, TRBD1 (6 bases). The V gene lost 0 bases and the J gene lost 3 bases, with 9 bases spanning the gap. Germline values: CDR1 ENHRY, CDR2 SYGVKD. This CDR3 spans 15 amino acids. The CDR3 region is CAISESQGGYNEQFF. CDR3 in DNA: TGTGCCATCAGTGAGTCCCAAGGGGGCTACAATGAGCAGTTCTTC.

This sequence joins TRBV6-5 and TRBJ1-1; no clear D gene. The V and J ends lost 6 bases and 1 base respectively, with 15 bases between them. The CDR3 length is 15 residues. Per the germline V gene, CDR1 is MNHEY and CDR2 is SVGAGI. CDR3 protein: CASSRSVYGNTEAFF. The CDR3 region has the DNA TGTGCCAGCAGCCGCAGTGTTTATGGGAACACTGAAGCTTTCTTT.

The rearrangement links TRBV7-6 to TRBJ2-5; 10 positions agree with TRBD1. There are 16 residues in the CDR3. With V trimmed by 5 bases and J by 1 base, 7 bases remained unmatched. Per the germline V gene, CDR1 is SGHVS and CDR2 is FNYEAQ. The CDR3 nucleotides are TGTGCCAGCAGCGCCAGCTGGGACAGGGGCCAAGAGACCCAGTACTTC. Translation gives CASSASWDRGQETQYF.

This clone was seen just once. The chain couples TRBV6-5 to TRBJ1-3; D remains ambiguous. CDR1 MNHEY and CDR2 SVGAGI come from the germline V gene. The CDR3 is 13 amino acids. V lost 6 bases, J lost 4 bases, and 10 bases lay in between. CDR3 sequence (DNA): TGTGCCAGCAGAAACAATCCGGGAAACACCATATATTTT. It yields the protein CASRNNPGNTIYF.

This chain joins TRBV7-9 and TRBJ1-2; possible D gene TRBD1, 6 bases. Germline CDR1 SEHNR, CDR2 FQNEAQ (reference sequence). The CDR3 has 15 amino acids. Trimming pared 5 bases from V and 2 bases from J, leaving 15 bases between. The CDR3 nucleotides read TGTGCCAGCAGCCCCCACAGGGAAATGAACTATGGCTACACCTTC. As protein: CASSPHREMNYGYTF.

The chain joins TRBV5-1 to TRBJ2-5; 7 nucleotides agree with TRBD1. This CDR3 has 16 amino acids. Germline CDR1 is SGHRS and CDR2 is YFSETQ. V lost 0 bases to trimming and J lost 2 bases; unmatched junction nucleotides: 7. The CDR3 DNA reads TGCGCCAGCAGCTTGGGACAGGGTGGGGATCAAGAGACCCAGTACTTC. Residues: CASSLGQGGDQETQYF.

The CDR3 DNA is TGTGCCTGGAGCGCTTTTGGAAGTCCGGGTGAAGCTTTCTTT. Protein: CAWSAFGSPGEAFF. This rearrangement joins TRBV30 to TRBJ1-1; D unresolved. This CDR3 has 14 residues. Germline assignment: CDR1 GTSNPN and CDR2 SVGIG (reference sequence). The V end lost 3 bases, the J end lost 7 bases, and 18 bases lay between the germline ends.

This clone was observed a single time. The chain recombines TRBV19 with TRBJ2-5; perhaps TRBD2 as D (7 bases). V gave up 3 bases and J gave up 5 bases, with 13 bases separating them. This CDR3 is built from 14 residues. The germline V gene has CDR1 LNHDA and CDR2 SQIVND (reference sequence). The chain's CDR3 is CASSIWGGRETQYF. CDR3 bases: TGTGCCAGTAGTATTTGGGGGGGCCGGGAGACCCAGTACTTC.

J is TRBJ2-2 and V is TRBV4-1, with D tentatively TRBD2 (6 bases). Germline V lookup: CDR1 MGHRA, CDR2 YSYEKL. V was shortened by 6 bases and J by 0 bases, with 20 bases between the two germline ends. The CDR3 consists of 18 residues. The CDR3 DNA sequence: TGCGCCAGCAGTTCGGCCTTAGCGGCGTACACGAACACCGGGGAGCTGTTTTTT. Its translation is CASSSALAAYTNTGELFF.

The chain couples TRBV6-5 to TRBJ2-7, with a weak D call TRBD2 (6 bases). Germline CDR1 and CDR2: MNHEY and SVGAGI. The CDR3 totals 13 residues. Trimming left V 7 bases short and J 6 bases short, with 16 bases between. CDR3 in DNA: TGTGCCAGCACGGGAGCGAGTGGAGGCGAGCAGTACTTC. This sequence encodes CASTGASGGEQYF.

This chain uses TRBV4-2 with TRBJ2-1, with 8 bases aligning to TRBD2. Germline CDR1 reads LGHNA; CDR2 reads YNFKEQ. The CDR3 is 15 amino acids. The V segment lost 3 bases and the J segment 6 bases; nucleotides outside the gene matches: 7. CDR3: CASSQGSGAGNEQFF. The DNA for the CDR3 is TGTGCCAGCAGCCAGGGTAGCGGGGCTGGCAATGAGCAGTTCTTC.

The chain has TRBV6-5 and TRBJ2-1; tentative D call: TRBD2 (6 bases). Germline assignment: CDR1 MNHEY and CDR2 SVGAGI. V was clipped by 4 bases and J by 9 bases, with 13 bases between them. The CDR3 spans 13 residues. This CDR3 reads CASSLGGVGEQFF. The CDR3 region has the DNA TGTGCCAGCAGTTTAGGCGGGGTCGGTGAGCAGTTCTTC.

The V and J genes are TRBV10-2 and TRBJ1-5; TRBD1 is a possible D gene (6 bases). CDR3 length: 13 residues. In germline, CDR1 is WSHSY, CDR2 SAAADI. V was pared by 6 bases and J by 2 bases, with 8 bases between. CDR3 loop: CASRRQGNQPQHF. CDR3 bases: TGCGCCAGCAGGAGACAGGGCAATCAGCCCCAGCATTTT.

For this clone: An end of the junction does not agree with germline; a read error may underlie this. The chain combines TRBV2 with TRBJ1-1; D may be TRBD1 (5 bases). The CDR3 runs to 14 residues. Germline V CDR1 and CDR2: SNHLY, FYNNEI. CDR3 in amino acids: CASSEDSFYTEAFF. The CDR3 region has the DNA TGTGCCAGCAGCGAAGACAGTTTTTACACTGAAGCTTTCTTT. Combining the CDR3 with reference TRBV2 and TRBJ1-1 gives the whole variable domain EPEVTQTPSHQVTQMGQEVILRCVPISNHLYFYWYRQILGQKVEFLVSFYNNEISEKSEIFDDQFSVERPDGSNFTLKIRSTKLEDSAMYFCASSEDSFYTEAFFGQGTRLTVV.

Of note for this clone: One end of the junction does not line up with germline, which may come from a read error. V and J are TRBV13 and TRBJ2-5, with TRBD2 identical over 8 bases. Germline CDR1 PRHDT, CDR2 FYEKMQ (reference sequence). The CDR3 has 17 residues. The CDR3 DNA reads TGTGCCCGCAGCTTAGCGGTCGGGGGGGGCCGTCAAGAGACCCAGTACTTC. It specifies CARSLAVGGGRQETQYF.

The rearrangement joins TRBV7-9 to TRBJ1-2; TRBD1 matches at 9 bases. Trimming at V came to 5 bases and at J to 4 bases, leaving 8 bases not matched to a gene. CDR3 length equals 15 residues. In germline, CDR1 is SEHNR, CDR2 FQNEAQ (reference sequence). CDR3 in DNA: TGTGCCAGCAGCGGAAGGGACAGGGAGGCCTATGGCTACACCTTC. Its translation is CASSGRDREAYGYTF.

This chain links TRBV5-4 with TRBJ2-1; 8 bases match TRBD2. The CDR3 contains 17 residues. V was clipped by 0 bases and J by 7 bases; unmatched bases: 12. Germline lookup yields CDR1 SGHNT and CDR2 YYREEE (reference sequence). CDR3 sequence reads: CASSLGTLAGFSNEQFF. The CDR3 nucleotides read TGTGCCAGCAGCTTGGGAACCTTAGCGGGGTTCAGTAATGAGCAGTTCTTC.

The chain links TRBV19 to TRBJ1-4; tentatively, D is TRBD1 (5 bases). The V end was cut by 3 bases, the J end by 5 bases, with 10 bases between. Germline V gene lookup returns CDR1 LNHDA and CDR2 SQIVND (reference sequence). The CDR3 is made up of 14 amino acids. The CDR3 here is CASSIARQNEKLFF. For the CDR3, the DNA is TGTGCCAGTAGTATCGCCCGACAGAATGAAAAACTGTTTTTT.